The clone carrying this TCR beta chain was observed a handful of times. Its target is not known. This sample is drawn from a study of cytomegalovirus exposure and HLA in healthy donors. The PCR was carried out with 60 Vbeta primers and 13 Jbeta primers. How the authors handled the data: Among the unique TCR beta chains that a later analysis counted, 75 million to 85 million in all, 10 million to 14 million were shared. Repertoires were generated with immunoSEQ multiplex PCR, while TCRdb's copy carries only in-frame clones and drops some. That table is the source of V, J and clone size, and D and trimming were worked out from the DNA. The profile shows 60,000 to 85,000 clones, around 79% of them singletons. From germline, CDR1 is LNHDA and CDR2 SQIVND (reference sequence). This CDR3 region has 15 residues. J was trimmed by 9 bases and V by 7 bases; bases with no gene match: 8. Study-level points and caveats: In a later analysis, at a false discovery rate of 0.05, about 15,000 TCR beta sequences were associated with HLA alleles. A later analysis linked a missense DCLRE1C variant to TCR beta V- and J-gene trimming.

V is TRBV19 and J is TRBJ2-1; 14 bases line up with TRBD2. The clonotype comes from a man aged 35 to 55 in good health and CMV-seronegative. The sample comprised PBMCs. The CDR3 spells CASTGLAGGTGEQFF. For the CDR3, the DNA is TGTGCCAGTACCGGACTAGCGGGAGGAACCGGTGAGCAGTTCTTC.